The present T cell receptor (beta chain) was sequenced within a study of blood T cell repertoires in COVID-19. Clinical history as reported by participants underpinned cohort assignment. Donors of Cohort 3 who recovered were those that had two negative PCRs, clearance, or symptom resolution. Original methodology: Estimation of nucleated cell counts was performed using reference gene primer amplification. Some clones are missing from TCRdb's copy, which holds only in-frame ones; the method was immunoSEQ multiplex PCR. Clonal size and the V and J genes are those of that table, whereas D and trimming came from the DNA. Of approximately 300,000 clones in the sample, more than 85% were seen once. Germline V gene sequence: CDR1 SGHAT, CDR2 FQNNGV. The J segment lost 3 bases and the V segment lost 4 bases, leaving 15 bases of the junction unmatched. The CDR3 has 17 residues.

The V call is TRBV11-2, the J call TRBJ2-7; TRBD2 aligns across 7 bases. The TCR comes from a woman between 25 and 40 years old who had recovered from COVID-19. Sequenced: PBMCs or T cells enriched from blood (not recorded which). CDR3 nucleotides: TGTGCCAGCAGCTGGAGGTGGAGCGGGACTAAGGACTACGAGCAGTACTTC. It is translated as CASSWRWSGTKDYEQYF.